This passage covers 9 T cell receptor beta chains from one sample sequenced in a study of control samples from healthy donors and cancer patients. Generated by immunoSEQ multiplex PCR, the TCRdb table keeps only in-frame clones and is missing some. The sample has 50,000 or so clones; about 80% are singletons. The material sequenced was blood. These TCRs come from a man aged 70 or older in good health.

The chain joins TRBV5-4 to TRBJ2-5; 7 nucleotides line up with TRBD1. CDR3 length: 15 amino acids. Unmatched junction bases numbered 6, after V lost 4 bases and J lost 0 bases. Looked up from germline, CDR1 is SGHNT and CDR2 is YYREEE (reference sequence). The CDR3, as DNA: TGTGCCAGCAGCCTGACAGGGTCCCACCAAGAGACCCAGTACTTC. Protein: CASSLTGSHQETQYF.

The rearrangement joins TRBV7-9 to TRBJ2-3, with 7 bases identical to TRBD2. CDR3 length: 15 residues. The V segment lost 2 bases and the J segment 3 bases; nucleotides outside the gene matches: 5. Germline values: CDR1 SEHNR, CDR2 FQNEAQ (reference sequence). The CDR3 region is CASSLWTSGTDTQYF. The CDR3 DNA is TGTGCCAGCAGCTTATGGACTAGTGGGACAGATACGCAGTATTTT.

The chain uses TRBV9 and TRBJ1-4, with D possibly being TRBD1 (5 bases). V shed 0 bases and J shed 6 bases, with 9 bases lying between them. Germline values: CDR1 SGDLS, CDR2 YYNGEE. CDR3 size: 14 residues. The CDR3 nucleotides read TGTGCCAGCAGCGTAGGCAGGGCGGATGAAAAACTGTTTTTT. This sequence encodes CASSVGRADEKLFF.

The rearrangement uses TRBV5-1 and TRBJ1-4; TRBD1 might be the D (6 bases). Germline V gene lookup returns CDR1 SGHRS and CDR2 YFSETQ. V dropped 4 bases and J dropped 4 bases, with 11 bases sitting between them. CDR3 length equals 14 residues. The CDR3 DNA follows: TGCGCCAGCAGCCTGACAGGCCTTAATGAAAAACTGTTTTTT. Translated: CASSLTGLNEKLFF.

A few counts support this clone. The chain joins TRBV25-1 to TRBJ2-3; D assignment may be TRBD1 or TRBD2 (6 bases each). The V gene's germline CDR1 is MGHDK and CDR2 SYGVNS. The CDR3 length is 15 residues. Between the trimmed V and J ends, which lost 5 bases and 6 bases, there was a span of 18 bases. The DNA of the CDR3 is TGTGCCAGCAGTAAACCCGGGGGCTCTGGGGATACGCAGTATTTT. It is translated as CASSKPGGSGDTQYF. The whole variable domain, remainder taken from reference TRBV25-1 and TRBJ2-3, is EADIYQTPRYLVIGTGKKITLECSQTMGHDKMYWYQQDPGMELHLIHYSYGVNSTEKGDLSSESTVSRIRTEHFPLTLESARPSHTSQYLCASSKPGGSGDTQYFGPGTRLTVL.

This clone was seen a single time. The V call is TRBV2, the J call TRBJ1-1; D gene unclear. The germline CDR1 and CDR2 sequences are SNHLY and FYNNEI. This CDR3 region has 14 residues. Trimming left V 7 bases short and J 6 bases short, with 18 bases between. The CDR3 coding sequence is TGTGCCAGCAAGGTAGAGCGGCAGAGCCCTGAAGCTTTCTTT. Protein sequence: CASKVERQSPEAFF.

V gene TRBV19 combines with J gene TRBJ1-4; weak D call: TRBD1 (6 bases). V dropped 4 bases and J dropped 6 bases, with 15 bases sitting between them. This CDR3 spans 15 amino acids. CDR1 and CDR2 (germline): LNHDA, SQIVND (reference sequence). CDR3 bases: TGTGCCAGTAGTACCATGGGGGGGGGCGATGAAAAACTGTTTTTT. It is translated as CASSTMGGGDEKLFF.

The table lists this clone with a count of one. CDR3 sequence reads: CASKGRNYEQYF. For the CDR3, the DNA is TGTGCCAGCAAGGGCAGAAATTACGAGCAGTACTTC. The chain links TRBV12-3 or TRBV12-4 to TRBJ2-7; D is uncertain. This CDR3 is 12 amino acids long. V dropped 7 bases and J dropped 4 bases, with 11 bases sitting between them.

The CDR3 nucleotides read TGTGCCAGCAGCTATGGGGGGACTCGGCCTCAAAATGAGCAGTTCTTC. Translating it yields CASSYGGTRPQNEQFF. This chain connects TRBV5-4 to TRBJ2-1; D may be TRBD2 (6 bases). The CDR3 length is 16 residues. From germline, CDR1 is SGHNT and CDR2 YYREEE (reference sequence). Trimming took off 3 bases at V and 7 bases at J, with 20 bases between the two ends.